This TCR beta chain was profiled in a study of CD8 T cells in cerebrospinal fluid in Alzheimer's disease (dated by TCRdb to the early 2020s). Regarding the study in general: To assess CSF T cell clonal expansion, the study used two single-cell approaches: plate-based nested PCR sequencing and droplet-based sequencing. Whether clonally expanded T cells were present in cerebrospinal fluid from healthy elderly individuals and from patients with neurodegenerative disease was tested. In the droplet-based CSF analysis comparing patients with controls, there were 10 or so healthy controls (around 11,000 cells) and 10 or so patients with MCI or Alzheimer's disease (about 9,700 cells). CSF gene-expression analysis, which included Parkinson's disease patients, covered 24 samples in total. The full study reports these points: The EBV-specific clones were neither the most highly expanded clones nor enriched among patients. Finding EBV-specific TCRs in CSF, the authors cautioned, does not establish a causal link between EBV and Alzheimer's disease. In patients with MCI or Alzheimer's disease, the biggest CSF clone accounted for a larger percentage of TCRs than in controls. In pooled data, a highly expanded clone (at least 3% of TCRs) was found in 1 of 10 healthy subjects versus 4 of 6 Alzheimer's patients. Only samples with detectable clones went into the overall clonality comparison: approximately eleven healthy, 5 MCI, 5 AD, and 6 PD.

From its cysteine to its phenylalanine, the CDR3 spans 15 amino acids. The coding DNA is unavailable. Reading the germline V gene gives CDR1 ENHRY and CDR2 SYGVKD. Going by frequency alone, this clonotype is large (0.1 to 1%); a count is unavailable. The clone's antigen remains unknown. None of the participants had acute infectious disease, and every participant was in good physical condition. For droplet-based sequencing, live CSF cells were sorted using a live/dead marker. CSF was obtained by lumbar puncture, and immune cells were pelleted by centrifugation at 300g. CSF samples were inspected for red blood cells, and any blood-contaminated sample was excluded. CSF cells were cryopreserved by placing the cells in freezing medium, freezing the cells overnight at -80 degrees C, and then storing the cells in liquid nitrogen. Before analysis, CSF samples were kept in storage for less than six months. Library preparation was by 10x single-cell sequencing. CSF cells were profiled with 10X Genomics single-cell V(D)J and 5' gene-expression libraries. An Illumina NextSeq550 was used to sequence CSF single-cell TCR libraries. The paper's data handling went like this. V(D)J reads were aligned to the vdj-GRCh38 alts ensemble 2.0.0 reference and were analysed with the Cell Ranger vdj pipeline. Clonotypes were defined as cell barcodes sharing the same set of productive CDR3 nucleotide sequences. To link clonality with transcriptional profiles, clonotype information was incorporated into Seurat v3.0 gene-expression metadata. Any CSF cell with more than 1,800 genes, more than 7,500 UMIs or more than 10% mitochondrial reads was removed. To identify TCRs with known antigen specificity, CDR3-beta sequences were compared against VDJdb. Clone sharing was examined by network analysis using the R package qgraph, in which only TCRs with complete alpha and beta chains were included. TCRdb reprocessed the reads and assigns one entry to each CDR3 protein sequence, leaving out DNA. Clone size and V and J calls follow TCRdb, not the original study. This sample's table contains around 990 distinct CDR3 sequences. The ten largest clones capture almost 8% of the sample.

The chain links TRBV10-3 with TRBJ2-1; the TRBD2 assignment by TCRdb is unverifiable without DNA. This sequence was found in a human donor in good health. Sequences were obtained from cerebrospinal fluid. For the CDR3, the sequence is CAISEPSRGPLGQFF.